This entry features one T cell receptor (beta chain) sequence. Its antigen is not known. A much larger clone is a single base away; this may be a read error. This sample stems from a study of T cell repertoires in cytomegalovirus infection. Study-wide context: CMV infection plus the matching HLA type was flagged by public TCR beta signatures.

TCRdb independently ran MiXCR on the reads; one entry per CDR3 protein. This table has some 920,000 distinct CDR3 sequences, roughly 31% appearing once. Germline-derived CDR1 and CDR2 are SGHTA and FQGNSA. CDR3 size: 15 residues. The V and J ends lost 4 bases and 7 bases, in that order; junction bases with no gene match: 7. General observations from the study: Cumulated frequencies of public TCR beta families served to identify carriers of CMV plus the relevant HLA.

The receptor was derived from a human donor in good health (CMV status not recorded). Some clones in this sample may be carry-over from other donors' samples. The chain recombines TRBV7-2 with TRBJ2-2, with 9 bases lining up with TRBD1. Sequenced here: cultured CD8+ T cells from PBMCs, sampled from culture after CMV antigen stimulation. The CDR3 region has the DNA TGTGCCAGCAGCTCCAGGACAGGGGAAAACGGGGAGCTGTTTTTT. It encodes CASSSRTGENGELFF.